This T cell receptor (beta chain) was identified during a study of post-analysis software for immune sequencing data. Background on the study: The courses of disease that were included comprised relapsing-remitting, secondary progressive and progressive-relapsing multiple sclerosis. Study-level findings and limits: Elevated frequency relative to controls characterized 4 or 5 TRBV segments in patients, TRBV5-6, TRBV5-1 and TRBV20-1 among them. Versus controls, multiple sclerosis patients showed significantly lower diversity (normalized Chao1).

This clonotype showed up many times. Its antigen is as yet unknown. Built from TCR beta cDNA, the libraries had unique molecular identifiers in them. cDNA molecules numbering 400,000 to 550,000 came from about 0.94 to 9.7 million T cells. TCRdb fed the PCR reads into MiXCR, producing one record per CDR3 protein. The sample shows about 770,000 distinct CDR3 sequences, just over 45% of them seen only once. The CDR3 covers 16 residues. From germline, CDR1 is ENHRY and CDR2 SYGVKD. With 10 bases removed from V and 1 base from J, the gap between germline ends came to 17 bases. What was sequenced was blood. The sequence was collected from a girl aged 10 to 17 with multiple sclerosis. V usage is TRBV10-3 and J usage is TRBJ2-6, with D hard to call. The CDR3 is CATPVWAGSGANVLTF. The CDR3 DNA reads TGTGCCACCCCAGTGTGGGCCGGATCTGGGGCCAACGTCCTGACTTTC.